This entry concerns a single T cell receptor (beta chain). At cycle 4 day 1, cycle 7 day 1, and baseline, blood was sampled. The record originates from a study of OX40 agonist ivuxolimab in advanced cancers. The wider study: People who had prior anti-PD-1, anti-PD-L1 or anti-CTLA-4 therapy could take part, and approximately 44% had some.

Some clones are missing from TCRdb's copy, which holds only in-frame ones; the method was immunoSEQ multiplex PCR. The sample consists of 50,000 or so clones, 70% to 90% of them appearing once. V lost 5 bases and J lost 5, with 16 bases in between. The germline CDR1 and CDR2 sequences are SGHTA and FQGNSA. This CDR3 has 14 residues. The TCR originated in an adult with an advanced solid tumor such as melanoma, head and neck, liver or kidney cancer. The chain links TRBV7-2 to TRBJ2-7, with no clear D. Here the sequenced sample was CD4+ or CD8+ T cells sorted from blood, taken in a trial of the OX40 agonist ivuxolimab. CDR3 in amino acids: CASSPPVSAHEQYF. CDR3 sequence (DNA): TGTGCCAGCAGCCCCCCGGTCTCAGCCCACGAGCAGTACTTC.